This record looks at one T cell receptor (beta chain) sequence and its context. The V end was cut by 0 bases, the J end by 3 bases, with 11 bases between. Germline loops: CDR1 LGHNA, CDR2 YNFKEQ. The CDR3 spans 15 residues. Using immunoSEQ multiplex PCR, the repertoire was profiled, and TCRdb retains in-frame clones only, with some absent. The sample has 51,000 or so clones; about 93% are singletons. This sample is drawn from a study of technical replicates of blood from a handful of donors. Sequenced sample: PBMCs. The V and J genes are TRBV4-2 and TRBJ1-1; D unresolved. The sequence came from a human donor in good health. Some clones in this sample may be carry-over from other donors' samples. For the CDR3, the DNA is TGTGCCAGCAGCCAAGATCCATGGCGGCACACTGAAGCTTTCTTT. Its protein is CASSQDPWRHTEAFF.